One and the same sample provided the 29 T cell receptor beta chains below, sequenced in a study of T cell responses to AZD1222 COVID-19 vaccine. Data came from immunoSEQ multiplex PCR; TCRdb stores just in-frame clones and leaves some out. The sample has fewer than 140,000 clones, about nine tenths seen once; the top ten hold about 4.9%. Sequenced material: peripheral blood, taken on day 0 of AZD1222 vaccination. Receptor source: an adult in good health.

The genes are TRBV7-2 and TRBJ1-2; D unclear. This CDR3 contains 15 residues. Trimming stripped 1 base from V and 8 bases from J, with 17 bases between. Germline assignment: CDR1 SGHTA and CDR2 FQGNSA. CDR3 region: CASSLELTPPRGYTF. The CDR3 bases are TGTGCCAGCAGCTTAGAGCTGACTCCACCAAGGGGCTACACCTTC.

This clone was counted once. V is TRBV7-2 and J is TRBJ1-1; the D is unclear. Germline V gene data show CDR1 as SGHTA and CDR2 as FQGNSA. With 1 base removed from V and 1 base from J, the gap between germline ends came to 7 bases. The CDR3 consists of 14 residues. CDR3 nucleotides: TGTGCCAGCAGCTTAGTGGCTGCGAACACTGAAGCTTTCTTT. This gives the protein CASSLVAANTEAFF.

CDR3 sequence (DNA): TGCGCCAGCAGCCAGGATAGGACAGCGAACACCGGGGAGCTGTTTTTT. Translated, it gives CASSQDRTANTGELFF. The chain employs TRBV4-1 and TRBJ2-2; the D gene is possibly TRBD1 (6 bases). V was clipped by 3 bases and J by 0 bases, with 11 bases between them. The CDR3 is made up of 16 amino acids. The germline gives CDR1 MGHRA, CDR2 YSYEKL.

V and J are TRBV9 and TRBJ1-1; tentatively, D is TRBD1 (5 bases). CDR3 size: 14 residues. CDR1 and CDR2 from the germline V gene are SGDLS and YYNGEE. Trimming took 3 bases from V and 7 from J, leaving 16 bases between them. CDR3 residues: CASSAPGGRDEAFF. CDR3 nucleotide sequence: TGTGCCAGCAGCGCCCCGGGGGGGAGAGATGAAGCTTTCTTT.

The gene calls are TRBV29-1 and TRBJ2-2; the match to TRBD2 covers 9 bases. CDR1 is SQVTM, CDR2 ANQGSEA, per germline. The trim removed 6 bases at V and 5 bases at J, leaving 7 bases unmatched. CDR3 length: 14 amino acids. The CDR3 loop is CSVRSGSGTGELFF. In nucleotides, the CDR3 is TGCAGCGTGCGTAGCGGGAGTGGGACCGGGGAGCTGTTTTTT.

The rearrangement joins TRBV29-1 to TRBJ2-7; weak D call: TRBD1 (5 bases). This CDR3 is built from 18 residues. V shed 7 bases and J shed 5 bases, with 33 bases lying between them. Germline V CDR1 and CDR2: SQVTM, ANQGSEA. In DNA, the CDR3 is TGCAGCGCCCCGAAGCAGTTAGGGGAAAGGGGAAAGGGCCACGAGCAGTACTTC. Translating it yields CSAPKQLGERGKGHEQYF.

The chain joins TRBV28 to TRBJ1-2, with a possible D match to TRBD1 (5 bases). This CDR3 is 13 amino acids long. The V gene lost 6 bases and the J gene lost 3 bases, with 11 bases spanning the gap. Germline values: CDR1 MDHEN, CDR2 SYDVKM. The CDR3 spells CASRPPRDYGYTF. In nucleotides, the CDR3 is TGTGCCAGCAGGCCGCCCAGGGACTATGGCTACACCTTC.

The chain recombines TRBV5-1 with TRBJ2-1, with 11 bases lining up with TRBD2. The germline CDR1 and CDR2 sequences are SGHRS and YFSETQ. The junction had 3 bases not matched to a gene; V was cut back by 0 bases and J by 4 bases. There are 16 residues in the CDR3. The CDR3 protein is CASSLEASGGYNEQFF. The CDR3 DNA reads TGCGCCAGCAGCTTGGAGGCTAGCGGGGGGTACAATGAGCAGTTCTTC.

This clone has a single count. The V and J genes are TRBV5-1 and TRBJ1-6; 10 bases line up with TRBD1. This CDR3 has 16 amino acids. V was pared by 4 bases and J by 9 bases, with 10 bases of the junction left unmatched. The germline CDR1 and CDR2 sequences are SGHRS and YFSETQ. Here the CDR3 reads CASSPGQGGFISPLHF. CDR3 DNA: TGCGCCAGCAGCCCAGGACAGGGGGGGTTTATTTCACCCCTCCACTTT.

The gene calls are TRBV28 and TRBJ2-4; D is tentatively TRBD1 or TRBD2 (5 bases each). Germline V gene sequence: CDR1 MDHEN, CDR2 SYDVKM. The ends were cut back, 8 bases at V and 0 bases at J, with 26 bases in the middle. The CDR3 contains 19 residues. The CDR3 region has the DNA TGTGCCAGCGGCGAGGGGTGGCGGTCCGGTGGAATAGCCAAAAACATTCAGTACTTC. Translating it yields CASGEGWRSGGIAKNIQYF.

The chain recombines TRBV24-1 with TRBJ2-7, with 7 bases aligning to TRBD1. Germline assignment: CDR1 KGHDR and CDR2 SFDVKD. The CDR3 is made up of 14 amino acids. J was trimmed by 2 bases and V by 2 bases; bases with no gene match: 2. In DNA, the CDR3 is TGTGCCACCAGTGATTGGGACAGAGCCTACGAGCAGTACTTC. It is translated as CATSDWDRAYEQYF.

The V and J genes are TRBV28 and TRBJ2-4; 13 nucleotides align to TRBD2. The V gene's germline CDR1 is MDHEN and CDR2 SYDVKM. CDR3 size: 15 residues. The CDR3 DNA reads TGTAGGACTAGCGGGAGAGGAGTGGCCAAAAACATTCAGTACTTC. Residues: CRTSGRGVAKNIQYF.

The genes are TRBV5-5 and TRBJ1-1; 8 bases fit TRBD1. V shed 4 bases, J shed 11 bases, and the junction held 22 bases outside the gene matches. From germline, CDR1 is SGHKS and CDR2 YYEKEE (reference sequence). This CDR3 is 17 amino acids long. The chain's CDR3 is CASSQLGFGTGRVVAFF. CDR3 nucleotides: TGTGCCAGCAGCCAATTAGGATTCGGGACAGGCCGGGTGGTGGCTTTCTTT.

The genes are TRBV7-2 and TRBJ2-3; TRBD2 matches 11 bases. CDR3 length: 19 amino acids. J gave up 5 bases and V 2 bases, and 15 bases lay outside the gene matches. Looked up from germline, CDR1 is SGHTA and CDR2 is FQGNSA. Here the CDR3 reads CASSLYARGTSGEGDTQYF. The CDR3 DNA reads TGTGCCAGCAGCTTATACGCCCGCGGGACTAGCGGTGAGGGAGATACGCAGTATTTT.

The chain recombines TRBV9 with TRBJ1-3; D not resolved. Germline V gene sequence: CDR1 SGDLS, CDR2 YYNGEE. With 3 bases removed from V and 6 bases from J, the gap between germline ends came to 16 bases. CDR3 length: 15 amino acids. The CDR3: CASSALIGRVNTIYF. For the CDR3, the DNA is TGTGCCAGCAGCGCCCTGATAGGGCGGGTAAACACCATATATTTT.

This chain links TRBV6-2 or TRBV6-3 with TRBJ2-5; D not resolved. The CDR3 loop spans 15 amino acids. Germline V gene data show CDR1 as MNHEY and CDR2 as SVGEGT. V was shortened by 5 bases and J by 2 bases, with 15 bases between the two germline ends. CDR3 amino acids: CASSHPYGGQETQYF. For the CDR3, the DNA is TGTGCCAGCAGTCACCCCTATGGCGGTCAAGAGACCCAGTACTTC.

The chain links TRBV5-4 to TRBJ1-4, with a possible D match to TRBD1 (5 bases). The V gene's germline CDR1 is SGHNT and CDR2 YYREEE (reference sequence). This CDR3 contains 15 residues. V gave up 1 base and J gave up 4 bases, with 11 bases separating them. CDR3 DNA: TGTGCCAGCAGCTTGATGGGGGGAGGTAATGAAAAACTGTTTTTT. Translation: CASSLMGGGNEKLFF.

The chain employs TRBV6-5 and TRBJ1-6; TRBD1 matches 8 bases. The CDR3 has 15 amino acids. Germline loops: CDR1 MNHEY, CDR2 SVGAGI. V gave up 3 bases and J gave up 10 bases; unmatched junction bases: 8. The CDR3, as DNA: TGTGCCAGCAGTTATACCGGGACAGGCGAATCACCCCTCCACTTT. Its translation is CASSYTGTGESPLHF.

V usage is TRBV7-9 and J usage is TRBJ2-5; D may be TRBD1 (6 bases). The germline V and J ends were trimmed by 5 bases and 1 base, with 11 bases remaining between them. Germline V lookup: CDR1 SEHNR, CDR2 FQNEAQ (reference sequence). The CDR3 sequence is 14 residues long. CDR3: CASSQIGGQETQYF. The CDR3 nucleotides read TGTGCCAGCAGCCAAATAGGGGGCCAAGAGACCCAGTACTTC.

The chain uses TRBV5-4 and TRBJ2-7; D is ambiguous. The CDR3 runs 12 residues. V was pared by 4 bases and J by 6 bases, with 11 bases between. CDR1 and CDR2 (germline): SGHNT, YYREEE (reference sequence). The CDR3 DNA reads TGTGCCAGCAGCCCCGCCCGTGGCGAGCAGTACTTC. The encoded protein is CASSPARGEQYF.

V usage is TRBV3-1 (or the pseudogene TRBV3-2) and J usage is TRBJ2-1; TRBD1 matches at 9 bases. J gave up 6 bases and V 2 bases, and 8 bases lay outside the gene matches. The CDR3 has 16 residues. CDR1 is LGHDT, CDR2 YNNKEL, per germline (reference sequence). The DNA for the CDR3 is TGTGCCAGCAGCCAACTGGACAGGGGTAGGCGCAATGAGCAGTTCTTC. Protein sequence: CASSQLDRGRRNEQFF.

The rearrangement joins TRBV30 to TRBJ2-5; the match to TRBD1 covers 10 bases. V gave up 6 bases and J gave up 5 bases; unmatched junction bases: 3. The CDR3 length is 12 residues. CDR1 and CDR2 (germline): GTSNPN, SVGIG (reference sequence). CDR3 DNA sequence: TGTGCCTGCCGGACAGGGGGGGAGACCCAGTACTTC. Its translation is CACRTGGETQYF.

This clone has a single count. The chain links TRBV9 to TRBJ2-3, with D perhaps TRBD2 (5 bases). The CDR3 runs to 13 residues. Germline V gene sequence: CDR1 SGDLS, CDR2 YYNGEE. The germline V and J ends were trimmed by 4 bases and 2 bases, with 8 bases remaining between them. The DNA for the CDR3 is TGTGCCAGCAGCCCCGGGGACACAGATACGCAGTATTTT. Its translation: CASSPGDTDTQYF.

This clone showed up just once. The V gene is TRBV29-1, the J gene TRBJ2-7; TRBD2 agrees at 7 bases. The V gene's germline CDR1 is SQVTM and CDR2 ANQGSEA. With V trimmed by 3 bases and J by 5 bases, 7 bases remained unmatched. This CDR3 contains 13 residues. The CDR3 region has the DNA TGCAGCGTTGAGCGGGGGAGAGGTAACGAGCAGTACTTC. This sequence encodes CSVERGRGNEQYF.

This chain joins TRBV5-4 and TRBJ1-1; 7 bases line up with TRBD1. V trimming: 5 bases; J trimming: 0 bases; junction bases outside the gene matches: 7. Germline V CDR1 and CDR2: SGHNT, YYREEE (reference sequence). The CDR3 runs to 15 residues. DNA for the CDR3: TGTGCCAGCAGAGCACTGACAGGGTTGAACACTGAAGCTTTCTTT. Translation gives CASRALTGLNTEAFF.

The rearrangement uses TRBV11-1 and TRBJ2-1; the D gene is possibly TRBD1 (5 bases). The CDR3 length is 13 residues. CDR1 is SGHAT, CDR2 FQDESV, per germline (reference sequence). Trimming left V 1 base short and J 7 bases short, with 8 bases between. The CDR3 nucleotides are TGTGCCAGCAGCTTAGTAGGGGCGAATGAGCAGTTCTTC. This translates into CASSLVGANEQFF. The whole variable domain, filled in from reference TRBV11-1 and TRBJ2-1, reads EAEVAQSPRYKITEKSQAVAFWCDPISGHATLYWYRQILGQGPELLVQFQDESVVDDSQLPKDRFSAERLKGVDSTLKIQPAELGDSAMYLCASSLVGANEQFFGPGTRLTVL.

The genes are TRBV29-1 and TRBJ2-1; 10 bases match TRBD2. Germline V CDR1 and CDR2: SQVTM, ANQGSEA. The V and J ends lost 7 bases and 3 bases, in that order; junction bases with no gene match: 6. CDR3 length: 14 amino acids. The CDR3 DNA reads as TGCAGCGCCTCCGGGACTAGCGACTACAATGAGCAGTTCTTC. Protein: CSASGTSDYNEQFF.

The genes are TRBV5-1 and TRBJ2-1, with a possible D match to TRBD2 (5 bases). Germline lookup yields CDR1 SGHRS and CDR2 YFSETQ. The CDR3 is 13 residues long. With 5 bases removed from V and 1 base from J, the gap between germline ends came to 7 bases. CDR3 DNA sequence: TGCGCCAGCAGTAGCGCATCCTACAATGAGCAGTTCTTC. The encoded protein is CASSSASYNEQFF.

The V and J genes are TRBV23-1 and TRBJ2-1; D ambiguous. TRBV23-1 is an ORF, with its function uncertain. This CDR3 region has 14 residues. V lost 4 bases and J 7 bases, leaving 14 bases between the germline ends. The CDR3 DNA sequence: TGCGCCAGCAGTCCTCCAGGTTTAGGAAATGAGCAGTTCTTC. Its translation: CASSPPGLGNEQFF.